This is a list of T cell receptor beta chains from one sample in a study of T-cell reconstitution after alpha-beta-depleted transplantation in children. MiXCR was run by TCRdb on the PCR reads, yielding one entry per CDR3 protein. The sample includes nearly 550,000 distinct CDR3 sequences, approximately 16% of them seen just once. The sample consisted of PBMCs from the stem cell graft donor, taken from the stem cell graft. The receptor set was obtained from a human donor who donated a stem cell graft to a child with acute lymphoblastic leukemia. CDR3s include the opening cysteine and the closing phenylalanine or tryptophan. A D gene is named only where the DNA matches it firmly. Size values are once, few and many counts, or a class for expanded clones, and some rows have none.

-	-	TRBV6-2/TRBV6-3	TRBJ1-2	CASSWLDSIYGYTF	TGTGCCAGCAGTTGGTTGGATAGTATCTATGGCTACACCTTC
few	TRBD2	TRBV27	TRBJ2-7	CASSLRSSGYEQYF	TGTGCCAGCAGTTTACGGTCTAGCGGCTACGAGCAGTACTTC
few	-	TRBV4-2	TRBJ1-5	CASSQDIGWYQPQHF	TGTGCCAGCAGCCAAGATATAGGGTGGTATCAGCCCCAGCATTTT
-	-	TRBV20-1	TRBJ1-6	CSAPGVRGNSPLHF	TGCAGTGCCCCAGGGGTCCGGGGGAATTCACCCCTCCACTTT
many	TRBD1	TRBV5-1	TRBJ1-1	CASSSYGQGWATEAFF	TGCGCCAGCAGCTCGTATGGACAGGGGTGGGCAACTGAAGCTTTCTTT
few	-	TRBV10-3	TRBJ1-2	CAISESDYGYTF	TGTGCCATCAGTGAGTCGGACTATGGCTACACCTTC
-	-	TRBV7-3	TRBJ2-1	CASRPRLDNEQFF	TGTGCCAGCAGGCCCCGACTAGACAATGAGCAGTTCTTC
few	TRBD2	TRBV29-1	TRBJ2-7	CSVELLAGSSYEQYF	TGCAGCGTCGAGTTACTAGCGGGATCTTCCTACGAGCAGTACTTC
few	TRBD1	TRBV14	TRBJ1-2	CASSQVGQGAIYGYTF	TGTGCCAGCAGCCAAGTGGGACAGGGGGCGATCTATGGCTACACCTTC
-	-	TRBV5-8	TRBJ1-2	CASSLGLVQGRYGYTF	TGTGCCAGCAGCTTGGGATTAGTACAGGGTCGGTATGGCTACACCTTC
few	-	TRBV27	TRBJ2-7	CASSLDLGSLSYEQYF	TGTGCCAGCAGTTTGGACTTGGGCAGCCTCTCCTACGAGCAGTACTTC
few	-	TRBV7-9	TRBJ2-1	CASSFPRAGSYNEQFF	TGTGCCAGCAGCTTCCCTCGGGCGGGGAGCTACAATGAGCAGTTCTTC
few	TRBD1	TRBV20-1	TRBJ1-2	CSASARQGSYYGYTF	TGCAGTGCCTCGGCCCGACAGGGTAGTTACTATGGCTACACCTTC
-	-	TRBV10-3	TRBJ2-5	CAISDYGIETQYF	TGTGCCATCAGTGATTACGGAATAGAGACCCAGTACTTC
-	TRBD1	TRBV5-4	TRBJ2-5	CASSADRGHQETQYF	TGTGCCAGCAGCGCGGACAGGGGGCACCAAGAGACCCAGTACTTC
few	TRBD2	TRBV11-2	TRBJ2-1	CASSPGTSGVNEQFF	TGTGCCAGCAGCCCCGGGACTAGCGGCGTTAATGAGCAGTTCTTC
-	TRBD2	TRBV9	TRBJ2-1	CASSVGLAGDGYEQFF	TGTGCCAGCAGCGTCGGACTAGCGGGAGATGGGTATGAGCAGTTCTTC
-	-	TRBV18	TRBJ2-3	CASSKASRDTQYF	TGTGCCAGCTCAAAAGCTAGCAGAGATACGCAGTATTTT
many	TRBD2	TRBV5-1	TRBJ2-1	CASSSLTSGSYNEQFF	TGCGCCAGCAGCAGTCTGACTAGCGGGAGTTACAATGAGCAGTTCTTC
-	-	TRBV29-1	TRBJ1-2	CSVVGSPYGYTF	TGCAGCGTTGTCGGCAGTCCCTATGGCTACACCTTC
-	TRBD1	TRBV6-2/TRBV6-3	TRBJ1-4	CASSLGQENKKLFF	TGTGCCAGCAGCCTAGGACAGGAGAATAAAAAACTGTTTTTT
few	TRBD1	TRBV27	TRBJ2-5	CASRTYRGPQETQYF	TGTGCCAGCCGGACTTACAGGGGGCCTCAAGAGACCCAGTACTTC
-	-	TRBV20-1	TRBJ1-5	CSASRDRLVQPQHF	TGCAGTGCGTCAAGAGACCGCCTGGTTCAGCCCCAGCATTTT
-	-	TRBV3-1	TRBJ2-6	CASRTPGGPSLTF	TGTGCCAGCAGAACCCCGGGCGGTCCGTCACTGACTTTC
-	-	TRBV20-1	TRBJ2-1	CSARAKRLGFLHEQFF	TGCAGTGCTAGGGCAAAGAGACTAGGGTTTTTACATGAGCAGTTCTTC
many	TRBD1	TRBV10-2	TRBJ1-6	CASSGQGPPLYNSPLHF	TGCGCCAGCAGTGGACAGGGACCGCCGCTCTATAATTCACCCCTCCACTTT
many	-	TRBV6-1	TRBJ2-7	CASSDEGVRSYEQYF	TGTGCCAGCAGTGACGAGGGGGTGCGATCCTACGAGCAGTACTTC
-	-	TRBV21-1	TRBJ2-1	CASSSLVDVPRSYNEQFF	TGTGCCAGCAGCTCCCTTGTGGACGTTCCACGCTCCTACAATGAGCAGTTCTTC
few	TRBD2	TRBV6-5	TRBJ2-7	CASSYTSGSSYEQYF	TGTGCCAGCAGTTACACTAGCGGGAGCTCCTACGAGCAGTACTTC